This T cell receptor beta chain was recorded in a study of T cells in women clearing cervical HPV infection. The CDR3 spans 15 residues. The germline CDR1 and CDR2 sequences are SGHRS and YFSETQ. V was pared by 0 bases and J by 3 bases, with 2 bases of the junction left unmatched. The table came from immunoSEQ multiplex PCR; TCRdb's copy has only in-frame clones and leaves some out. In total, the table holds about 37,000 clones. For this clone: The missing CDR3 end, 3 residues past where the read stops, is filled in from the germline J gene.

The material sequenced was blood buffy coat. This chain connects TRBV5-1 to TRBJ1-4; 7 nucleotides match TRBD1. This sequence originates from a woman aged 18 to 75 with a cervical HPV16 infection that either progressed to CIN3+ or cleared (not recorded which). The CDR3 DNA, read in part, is TGCGCCAGCAGCTTGGCGGGGACAGCTAATGAAAAA. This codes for CASSLAGTANEK. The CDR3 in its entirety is CASSLAGTANEKLFF.